This TCR beta chain originates from a study of cytomegalovirus exposure and HLA in healthy donors. Study conclusions and caveats: The study found most TCR sequences rare, yet found some public TCRs in many donors. Fewer N-insertions than the roughly 670-donor mean were reportedly shown by an Asian-associated ancestry cluster in a later analysis.

As to this clone: The antigen remains undetermined.

This CDR3 spans 13 amino acids. V shed 0 bases and J shed 8 bases, with 11 bases lying between them. Germline CDR1 and CDR2: SGDLS and YYNGEE. PCR used 60 Vbeta primers and 13 Jbeta primers. Assay used: immunoSEQ multiplex PCR; TCRdb lists only in-frame clones, some missing. The table shows about 140,000 clones, with about 80% occurring only once. Material: PBMCs. This chain uses TRBV9 with TRBJ1-1; D not resolved. The origin of this receptor is a female donor in good health and CMV-seronegative. In DNA form, the CDR3 reads TGTGCCAGCAGCGTAGCTGGTTCGGGGGAAGCTTTCTTT. It yields the protein CASSVAGSGEAFF.